Listed below are T cell receptor beta chains from one sample, sequenced in a study of cytomegalovirus exposure and HLA in healthy donors. The assay was immunoSEQ multiplex PCR, and TCRdb's table has in-frame clones only and misses some. The sample includes 250,000 to 400,000 clones, approximately 85% seen only once; the top ten take around 0.88%. The sample consisted of PBMCs. The receptors were gathered from a man aged 30 to 45 in good health and CMV-seronegative. Both conserved end residues are part of each CDR3. A D gene is named only where the DNA matches it firmly. Clone size is shown for a subset of rows, as once, few, many or a class of expanded clone.

v_gene: TRBV6-5; abundance: few; d_gene: -; j_gene: TRBJ2-7; CDR3nt: TGTGCCAGCAGGGTACCGTACGGCGAGCAGGCCTTC; CDR3aa: CASRVPYGEQAF
v_gene: TRBV5-6; abundance: -; d_gene: -; j_gene: TRBJ1-2; CDR3nt: TGTGCCAGCAGCTTGAAGGCCGGGGGTTATGGCTACACCTTC; CDR3aa: CASSLKAGGYGYTF
v_gene: TRBV5-8; abundance: once; d_gene: -; j_gene: TRBJ1-5; CDR3nt: TGTGCCAGCAGCTTCCCCAGGAAGCCCCAGCATTTT; CDR3aa: CASSFPRKPQHF
v_gene: TRBV7-8; abundance: -; d_gene: TRBD2; j_gene: TRBJ2-5; CDR3nt: TGTGCCAGCAGCTCTGGGGGGAGGGAAAAGACCCAGTACTTC; CDR3aa: CASSSGGREKTQYF
v_gene: TRBV7-9; abundance: -; d_gene: TRBD1; j_gene: TRBJ2-2; CDR3nt: TGTGCCAGCAGCCCCCGGACAGGGGAGGAACACGGGGAGCTGTTTTTT; CDR3aa: CASSPRTGEEHGELFF
v_gene: TRBV10-2; abundance: -; d_gene: -; j_gene: TRBJ2-2; CDR3nt: TGCGCCAGCAGTGGGACGGGGAGAGCCGGGGAGCTGTTTTTT; CDR3aa: CASSGTGRAGELFF
v_gene: TRBV12-5; abundance: -; d_gene: -; j_gene: TRBJ1-2; CDR3nt: TGTGCTAGTGGTCCACCCGCTTCGGATGGCTACACCTTC; CDR3aa: CASGPPASDGYTF
v_gene: TRBV28; abundance: -; d_gene: TRBD1; j_gene: TRBJ1-2; CDR3nt: TGTGCCAGCAATCAACAGGGGGCCCCCCCTAACTATGGCTACACCTTC; CDR3aa: CASNQQGAPPNYGYTF
v_gene: TRBV6-1; abundance: -; d_gene: -; j_gene: TRBJ1-5; CDR3nt: TGTGCCAGCAGGGAAGCAGCGGGCGATCAGCCCCAGCATTTT; CDR3aa: CASREAAGDQPQHF
v_gene: TRBV15; abundance: -; d_gene: TRBD2; j_gene: TRBJ2-1; CDR3nt: TGTGCCACCAGCAGAGGGCTAGCGGGGGTAAATGAGCAGTTCTTC; CDR3aa: CATSRGLAGVNEQFF
v_gene: TRBV19; abundance: -; d_gene: TRBD1; j_gene: TRBJ1-2; CDR3nt: TGTGCCAGTACCGTATTGGGGGGAGACGAGACAGGGAACTATGGCTACACCTTC; CDR3aa: CASTVLGGDETGNYGYTF
v_gene: TRBV16; abundance: once; d_gene: -; j_gene: TRBJ2-5; CDR3nt: TGTGCCAGCAGCCCCCGGGGAAACCAAGAGACCCAGTACTTC; CDR3aa: CASSPRGNQETQYF
v_gene: TRBV2; abundance: once; d_gene: TRBD2; j_gene: TRBJ2-3; CDR3nt: TGTGCCATCAACCCCCTAGCGGGGAGGGGAGATACGCAGTATTTT; CDR3aa: CAINPLAGRGDTQYF
v_gene: TRBV27; abundance: -; d_gene: -; j_gene: TRBJ2-2; CDR3nt: TGTGCCAGCAGTTGGGGAGGGGGAGCCGGGGAGCTGTTTTTT; CDR3aa: CASSWGGGAGELFF
v_gene: TRBV7-2; abundance: few; d_gene: TRBD1; j_gene: TRBJ1-2; CDR3nt: TGTGCCAGCAGCATTACAGGGGGCGGCTATGGCTACACCTTC; CDR3aa: CASSITGGGYGYTF
v_gene: TRBV6-1; abundance: -; d_gene: -; j_gene: TRBJ1-3; CDR3nt: TGTGCCAGCAGTGTGGGAGGCTCTGGAAACACCATATATTTT; CDR3aa: CASSVGGSGNTIYF
v_gene: TRBV5-1; abundance: -; d_gene: TRBD1; j_gene: TRBJ2-1; CDR3nt: TGCGCCAGCAGCTTGGTCGAGACAGGGCTCAATGAGCAGTTCTTC; CDR3aa: CASSLVETGLNEQFF
v_gene: TRBV6-5; abundance: -; d_gene: TRBD1; j_gene: TRBJ2-3; CDR3nt: TGTGCCAGCAGTGGGGGGACAGGAGATACGCAGTATTTT; CDR3aa: CASSGGTGDTQYF
v_gene: TRBV29-1; abundance: -; d_gene: TRBD1; j_gene: TRBJ1-1; CDR3nt: TGCAGCGTGGAGGACAGGGGGCAACCTAGGGGGAACACTGAAGCTTTCTTT; CDR3aa: CSVEDRGQPRGNTEAFF
v_gene: TRBV7-8; abundance: -; d_gene: -; j_gene: TRBJ1-2; CDR3nt: TGTGCCAGCAGCTTAACAGGCGACTATGGCTACACCTTC; CDR3aa: CASSLTGDYGYTF
v_gene: TRBV4-1; abundance: -; d_gene: -; j_gene: TRBJ1-2; CDR3nt: TGCGCCAGCAGCCAAGATTGGGGGGGGAGCTACACCTTC; CDR3aa: CASSQDWGGSYTF
v_gene: TRBV7-2; abundance: -; d_gene: TRBD2; j_gene: TRBJ2-3; CDR3nt: TGTGCCAGCAGGCGGGGGGGAACAGATACGCAGTATTTT; CDR3aa: CASRRGGTDTQYF
v_gene: TRBV5-1; abundance: -; d_gene: -; j_gene: TRBJ2-1; CDR3nt: TGCGCCAGCAGCTCCTTTACACAGAGTTACAATGAGCAGTTCTTC; CDR3aa: CASSSFTQSYNEQFF
v_gene: TRBV19; abundance: -; d_gene: -; j_gene: TRBJ1-2; CDR3nt: TGTGCCAGTAGTATCCTGACAACGAACTATGGCTACACCTTC; CDR3aa: CASSILTTNYGYTF
v_gene: TRBV7-9; abundance: -; d_gene: -; j_gene: TRBJ1-2; CDR3nt: TGTGCCAGCAGCCTGACAGCGAACTATGGCTACACCTTC; CDR3aa: CASSLTANYGYTF
v_gene: TRBV19; abundance: few; d_gene: -; j_gene: TRBJ2-7; CDR3nt: TGTGCCAGTAGTAATCCAGGGGTCGCCTACGAGCAGTACTTC; CDR3aa: CASSNPGVAYEQYF
v_gene: TRBV9; abundance: -; d_gene: TRBD1; j_gene: TRBJ2-1; CDR3nt: TGTGCCAGCAGCTTCCGGGACAGGGAGTACAATGAGCAGTTCTTC; CDR3aa: CASSFRDREYNEQFF
v_gene: TRBV7-2; abundance: -; d_gene: TRBD1; j_gene: TRBJ1-2; CDR3nt: TGTGCCAGCAGCCTGAGGGACAGTCTACTTGGCTATGGCTACACCTTC; CDR3aa: CASSLRDSLLGYGYTF
v_gene: TRBV2; abundance: -; d_gene: -; j_gene: TRBJ2-7; CDR3nt: TGTGCCACCAGGAGTCGGTACGAGCAGTACTTC; CDR3aa: CATRSRYEQYF
v_gene: TRBV7-2; abundance: -; d_gene: TRBD1; j_gene: TRBJ1-2; CDR3nt: TGTGCCAGCAGCTTCAGGGGGCTCAACTATGGCTACACCTTC; CDR3aa: CASSFRGLNYGYTF
v_gene: TRBV9; abundance: -; d_gene: -; j_gene: TRBJ2-7; CDR3nt: TGTGCCAGCAGCAGGGACACCTCCTACGAGCAGTACTTC; CDR3aa: CASSRDTSYEQYF
v_gene: TRBV18; abundance: -; d_gene: TRBD1; j_gene: TRBJ1-5; CDR3nt: TGTGCCAGCTCGACGACAGGGGGCCCTTATAGCAATCAGCCCCAGCATTTT; CDR3aa: CASSTTGGPYSNQPQHF
v_gene: TRBV7-2; abundance: -; d_gene: -; j_gene: TRBJ2-2; CDR3nt: TGTGCCAGCACCAAAGAAGGGGTCAGGACCGGGGAGCTGTTTTTT; CDR3aa: CASTKEGVRTGELFF
v_gene: TRBV11-2; abundance: -; d_gene: -; j_gene: TRBJ1-6; CDR3nt: TGTGCCAGCAGCCCACTCACAGGCCGAAATTCACCCCTCCACTTT; CDR3aa: CASSPLTGRNSPLHF
v_gene: TRBV6-1; abundance: -; d_gene: TRBD1; j_gene: TRBJ1-2; CDR3nt: TGTGCCAGCAGTGAAGCAGGAAGAGGACAGGCTGGCTACACCTTC; CDR3aa: CASSEAGRGQAGYTF
v_gene: TRBV11-2; abundance: -; d_gene: -; j_gene: TRBJ2-7; CDR3nt: TGTGCCAGCAGCTTAAGAAGGCTGGCGGCGCCTTTCTCCTACGAGCAGTACTTC; CDR3aa: CASSLRRLAAPFSYEQYF
v_gene: TRBV5-1; abundance: -; d_gene: -; j_gene: TRBJ2-7; CDR3nt: TGCGCCAGCAGCCCGCCGGGACACCCAAGGAACGAGCAGTACTTC; CDR3aa: CASSPPGHPRNEQYF
v_gene: TRBV15; abundance: -; d_gene: -; j_gene: TRBJ1-2; CDR3nt: TGTGCCACCAGCAGACCGACATATGGCTACACCTTC; CDR3aa: CATSRPTYGYTF
v_gene: TRBV5-1; abundance: -; d_gene: -; j_gene: TRBJ1-1; CDR3nt: TGCGCCAGCAGCTTAGGGGTGAACACTGAAGCTTTCTTT; CDR3aa: CASSLGVNTEAFF
v_gene: TRBV30; abundance: -; d_gene: -; j_gene: TRBJ1-2; CDR3nt: TGTGCCTGGGCGTCGGGCGGGGGGATTCTTGGCTACACCTTC; CDR3aa: CAWASGGGILGYTF
v_gene: TRBV7-9; abundance: -; d_gene: TRBD1; j_gene: TRBJ2-2; CDR3nt: TGTGCCAGCAGCCCGCGACAGGGGGCAAACACCGGGGAGCTGTTTTTT; CDR3aa: CASSPRQGANTGELFF
v_gene: TRBV5-4; abundance: -; d_gene: -; j_gene: TRBJ2-7; CDR3nt: TGTGCCAGCAGCCGTGACAGTAGAGTGGAGGGTACTCTAGGCGAGCAGTACTTC; CDR3aa: CASSRDSRVEGTLGEQYF
v_gene: TRBV18; abundance: -; d_gene: TRBD1; j_gene: TRBJ1-6; CDR3nt: TGTGCCAGCTCACCGTTCCAAACAGGGGGCGCCTCTAATTCACCCCTCCACTTT; CDR3aa: CASSPFQTGGASNSPLHF
v_gene: TRBV29-1; abundance: -; d_gene: TRBD1; j_gene: TRBJ1-1; CDR3nt: TGCAGCGTTGAAGAAGGACAGGGGGCCCCGGCAGCTTTCTTT; CDR3aa: CSVEEGQGAPAAFF
v_gene: TRBV27; abundance: -; d_gene: TRBD1; j_gene: TRBJ2-7; CDR3nt: TGTGCCAGCGCGCAGGGGGATGCCTACGAGCAGTACTTC; CDR3aa: CASAQGDAYEQYF
v_gene: TRBV5-6; abundance: -; d_gene: TRBD1; j_gene: TRBJ2-7; CDR3nt: TGTGCCAGCAGTTCCCAAGGGACAGGGGTGTACGAGCAGTACTTC; CDR3aa: CASSSQGTGVYEQYF
v_gene: TRBV5-1; abundance: -; d_gene: -; j_gene: TRBJ1-6; CDR3nt: TGCGCCAGCAGCTTGGCCGGTTATAATTCACCCCTCCACTTT; CDR3aa: CASSLAGYNSPLHF
v_gene: TRBV4-1; abundance: -; d_gene: -; j_gene: TRBJ2-5; CDR3nt: TGCGCCAGCAGCCAACGGGTTGGAGAGACCCAGTACTTC; CDR3aa: CASSQRVGETQYF
v_gene: TRBV29-1; abundance: -; d_gene: -; j_gene: TRBJ1-2; CDR3nt: TGCAGCGTTGAAGATAGACCGGTCGAGGGTGGCTACACCTTC; CDR3aa: CSVEDRPVEGGYTF
v_gene: TRBV11-2; abundance: once; d_gene: TRBD1; j_gene: TRBJ1-2; CDR3nt: TGTGCCAGCAGCCATCTCGGGGCAGGGGGCTGGATATATGGCTACACCTTC; CDR3aa: CASSHLGAGGWIYGYTF
v_gene: TRBV5-6; abundance: -; d_gene: TRBD1; j_gene: TRBJ1-5; CDR3nt: TGTGCCAGCAGCTCCGGGACAGGGCCTCAGCCCCAGCATTTT; CDR3aa: CASSSGTGPQPQHF